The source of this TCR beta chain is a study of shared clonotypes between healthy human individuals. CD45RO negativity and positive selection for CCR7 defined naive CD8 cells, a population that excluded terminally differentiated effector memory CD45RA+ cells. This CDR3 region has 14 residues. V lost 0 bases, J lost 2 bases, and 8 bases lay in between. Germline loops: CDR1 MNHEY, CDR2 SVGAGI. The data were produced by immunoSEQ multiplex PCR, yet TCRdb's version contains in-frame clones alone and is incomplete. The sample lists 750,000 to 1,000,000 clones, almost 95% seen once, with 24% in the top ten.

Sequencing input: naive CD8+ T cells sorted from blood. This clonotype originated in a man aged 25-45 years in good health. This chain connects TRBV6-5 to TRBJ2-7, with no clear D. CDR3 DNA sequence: TGTGCCAGCAGTTACTCGAGAGTCCCCTACGAGCAGTACTTC. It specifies CASSYSRVPYEQYF.